This T cell receptor beta chain was recovered during a study of blood T cell repertoires in COVID-19. CDR1 is MNHNY, CDR2 SVGAGI, per germline (reference sequence). Trimming removed 5 bases from V and 1 base from J, with 9 bases in between. This CDR3 spans 13 amino acids. Produced via immunoSEQ multiplex PCR; TCRdb's table is partial and in-frame only. The table includes 100,000 to 120,000 clones, 85% to 90% detected once. The material sequenced was peripheral blood. The sequence came from a woman aged 50 to 60 with acute or convalescent COVID-19. The chain is built from TRBV6-6 and TRBJ2-7, with D hard to call. CDR3 nucleotides: TGTGCCAGCAGTGCTGGCAGATCCTACGAGCAGTACTTC. Translated, it gives CASSAGRSYEQYF.